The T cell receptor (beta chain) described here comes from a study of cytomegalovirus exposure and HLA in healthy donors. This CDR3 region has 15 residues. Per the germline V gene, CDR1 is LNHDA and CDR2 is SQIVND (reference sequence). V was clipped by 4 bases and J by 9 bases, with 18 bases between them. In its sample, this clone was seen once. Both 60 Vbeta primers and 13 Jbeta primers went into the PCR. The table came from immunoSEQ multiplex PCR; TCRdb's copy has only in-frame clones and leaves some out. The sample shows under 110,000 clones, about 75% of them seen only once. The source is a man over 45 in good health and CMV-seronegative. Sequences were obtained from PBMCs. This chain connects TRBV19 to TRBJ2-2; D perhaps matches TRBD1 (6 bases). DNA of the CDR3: TGTGCCAGTAGTAGGGGCTTACAGGGAGTCAGGGAGCTGTTTTTT. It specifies CASSRGLQGVRELFF.